Sequencing of this T cell receptor (beta chain) was carried out in a study of T cells in Graves' hyperthyroidism and ophthalmopathy. As regards this clonotype: One end of the junction fails to match germline, which may point to a read error.

CDR3 length: 14 amino acids. Germline V gene data show CDR1 as DFQATT and CDR2 as SNEGSKA (reference sequence). RNA transcripts were the template for amplifying TCR beta CDR3 regions. In the first-round RT-PCR of the TCR CDR3, the HTBI primer set was used. TCRdb itself ran the multiplex PCR reads through MiXCR, one entry per CDR3 protein. The data contain more than 500,000 distinct CDR3 sequences, roughly 15% of them singletons. The receptor comes from a woman aged 40-49 years with Graves' ophthalmopathy. Sequencing input: blood. The gene calls are TRBV20-1 and TRBJ2-7; 11 bases align to TRBD2. The CDR3 DNA follows: TGCAGTGCCCTTAGCGGGAGGGCCTCCAACGAGCAGTACTTC. Its translation is CSALSGRASNEQYF.